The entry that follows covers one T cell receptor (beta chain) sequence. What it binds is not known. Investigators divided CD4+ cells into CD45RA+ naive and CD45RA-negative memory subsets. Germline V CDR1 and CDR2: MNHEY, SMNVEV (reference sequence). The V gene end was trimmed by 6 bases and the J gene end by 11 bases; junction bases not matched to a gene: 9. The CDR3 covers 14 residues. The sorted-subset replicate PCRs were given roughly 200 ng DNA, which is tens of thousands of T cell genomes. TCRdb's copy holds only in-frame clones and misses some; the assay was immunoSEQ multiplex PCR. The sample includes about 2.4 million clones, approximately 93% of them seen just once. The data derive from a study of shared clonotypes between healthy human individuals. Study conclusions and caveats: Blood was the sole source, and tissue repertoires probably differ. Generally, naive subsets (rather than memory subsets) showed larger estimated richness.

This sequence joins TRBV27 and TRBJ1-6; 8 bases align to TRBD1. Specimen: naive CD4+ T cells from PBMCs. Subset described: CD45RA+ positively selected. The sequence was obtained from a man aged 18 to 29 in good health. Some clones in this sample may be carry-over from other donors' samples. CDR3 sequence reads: CASSTDRVAAPLHF. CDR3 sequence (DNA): TGTGCCAGCAGCACGGACAGGGTTGCTGCACCCCTCCACTTT.